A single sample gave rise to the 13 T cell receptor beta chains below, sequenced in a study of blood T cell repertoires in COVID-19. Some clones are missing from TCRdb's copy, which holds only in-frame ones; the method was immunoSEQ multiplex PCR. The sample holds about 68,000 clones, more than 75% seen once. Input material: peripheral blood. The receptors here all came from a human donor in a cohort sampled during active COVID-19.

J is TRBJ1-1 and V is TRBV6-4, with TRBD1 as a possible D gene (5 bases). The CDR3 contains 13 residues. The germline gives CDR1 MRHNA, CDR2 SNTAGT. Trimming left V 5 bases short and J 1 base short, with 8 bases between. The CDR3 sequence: CASSTGQNTEAFF. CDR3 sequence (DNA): TGTGCCAGCAGTACAGGACAGAACACTGAAGCTTTCTTT.

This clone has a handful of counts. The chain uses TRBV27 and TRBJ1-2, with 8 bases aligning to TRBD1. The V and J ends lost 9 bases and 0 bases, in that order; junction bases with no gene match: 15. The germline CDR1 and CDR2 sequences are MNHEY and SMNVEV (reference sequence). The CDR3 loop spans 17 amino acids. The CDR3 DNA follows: TGTGCCAGTCAAATGGTTGCCTCAGGGGGCCCTAACTATGGCTACACCTTC. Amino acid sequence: CASQMVASGGPNYGYTF.

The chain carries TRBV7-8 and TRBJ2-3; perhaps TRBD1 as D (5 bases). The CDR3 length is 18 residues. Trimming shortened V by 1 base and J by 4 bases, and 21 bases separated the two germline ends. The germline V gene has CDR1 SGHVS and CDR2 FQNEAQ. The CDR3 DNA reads TGTGCCAGCAGCTTAGAGTTTATGTGGGGCAGTGGGGCAGATACGCAGTATTTT. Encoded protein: CASSLEFMWGSGADTQYF.

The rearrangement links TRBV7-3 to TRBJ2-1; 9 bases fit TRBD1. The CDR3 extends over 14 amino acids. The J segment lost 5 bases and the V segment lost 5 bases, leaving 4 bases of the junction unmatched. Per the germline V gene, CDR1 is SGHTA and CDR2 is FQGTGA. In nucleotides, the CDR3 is TGTGCCAGCAGCCGCCGGGACAGGGACAATGAGCAGTTCTTC. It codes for CASSRRDRDNEQFF.

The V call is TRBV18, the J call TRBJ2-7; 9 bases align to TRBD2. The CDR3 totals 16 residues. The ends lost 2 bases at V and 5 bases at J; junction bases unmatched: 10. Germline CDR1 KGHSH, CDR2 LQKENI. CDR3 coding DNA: TGTGCCAGCTCACCAGGCAGCGGGAGGCCCCCCCACGAGCAGTACGTC. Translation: CASSPGSGRPPHEQYV.

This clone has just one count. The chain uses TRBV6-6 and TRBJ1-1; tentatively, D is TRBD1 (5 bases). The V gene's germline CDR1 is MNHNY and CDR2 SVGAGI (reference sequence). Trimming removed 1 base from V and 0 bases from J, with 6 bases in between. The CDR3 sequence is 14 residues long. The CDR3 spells CASSYFRVNTEAFF. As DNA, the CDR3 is TGTGCCAGCAGTTACTTCAGGGTGAACACTGAAGCTTTCTTT.

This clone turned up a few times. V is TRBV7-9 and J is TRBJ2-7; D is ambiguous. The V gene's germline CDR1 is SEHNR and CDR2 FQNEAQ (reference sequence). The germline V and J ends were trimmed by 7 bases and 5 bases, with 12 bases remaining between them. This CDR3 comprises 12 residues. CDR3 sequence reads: CASKELGNEQYF. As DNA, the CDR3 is TGTGCCAGCAAGGAGTTAGGTAACGAGCAGTACTTC.

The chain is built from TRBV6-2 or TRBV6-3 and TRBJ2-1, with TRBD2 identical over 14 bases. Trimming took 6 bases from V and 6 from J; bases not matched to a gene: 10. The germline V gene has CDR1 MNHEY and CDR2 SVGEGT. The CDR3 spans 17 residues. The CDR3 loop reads CASSRKKTSGGANEQFF. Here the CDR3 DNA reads TGTGCCAGCAGCCGAAAGAAGACTAGCGGGGGGGCCAATGAGCAGTTCTTC.

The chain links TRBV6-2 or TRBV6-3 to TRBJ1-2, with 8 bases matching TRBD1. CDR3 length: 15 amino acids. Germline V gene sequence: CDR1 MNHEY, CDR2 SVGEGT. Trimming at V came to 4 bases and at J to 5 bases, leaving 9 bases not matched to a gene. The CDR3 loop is CASSSPDRVGYGYTF. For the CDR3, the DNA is TGTGCCAGCAGTTCCCCGGACAGGGTGGGATATGGCTACACCTTC.

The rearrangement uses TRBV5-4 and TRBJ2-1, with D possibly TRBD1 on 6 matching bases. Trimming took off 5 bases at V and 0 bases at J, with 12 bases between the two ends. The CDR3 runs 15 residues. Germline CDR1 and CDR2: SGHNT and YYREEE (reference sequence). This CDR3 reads CASSRTVGSYNEQFF. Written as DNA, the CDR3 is TGTGCCAGCAGTCGGACAGTGGGCTCCTACAATGAGCAGTTCTTC.

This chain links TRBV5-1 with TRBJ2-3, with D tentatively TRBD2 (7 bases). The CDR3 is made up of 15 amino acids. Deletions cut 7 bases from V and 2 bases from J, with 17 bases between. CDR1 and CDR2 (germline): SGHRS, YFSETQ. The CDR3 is CASQGLAGATDTQYF. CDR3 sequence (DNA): TGCGCCAGCCAGGGGCTGGCGGGGGCCACAGATACGCAGTATTTT.

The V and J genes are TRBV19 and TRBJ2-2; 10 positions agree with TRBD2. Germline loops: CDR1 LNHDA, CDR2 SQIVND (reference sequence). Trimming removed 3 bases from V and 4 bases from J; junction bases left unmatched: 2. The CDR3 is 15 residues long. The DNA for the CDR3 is TGTGCCAGTAGTATGGGACTAGCGTCCACCGGGGAGCTGTTTTTT. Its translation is CASSMGLASTGELFF.

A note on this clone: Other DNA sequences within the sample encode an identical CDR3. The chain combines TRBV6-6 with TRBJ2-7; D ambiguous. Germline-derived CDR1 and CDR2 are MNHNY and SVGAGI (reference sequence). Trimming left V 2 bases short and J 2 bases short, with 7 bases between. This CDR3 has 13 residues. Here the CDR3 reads CASSYPQTYEQYF. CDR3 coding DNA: TGTGCCAGCAGTTACCCACAGACCTACGAGCAGTACTTC.